This T cell receptor (beta chain) is drawn from a study of CD8+CD57+ T cells in acquired aplastic anemia. The study profiled TCR beta VDJ and CDR3 using genomic DNA as template. TCRdb reprocessed the reads with MiXCR, giving one entry per CDR3 protein. The sample contains 200,000 or so distinct CDR3 sequences, under 50% of which appear only once. This CDR3 is built from 17 residues. Trimming cost V 0 bases and J 1 base; bases outside gene matches: 7. Per germline, CDR1 SGHRS and CDR2 YFSETQ. The sample holds many counts of this clonotype. Whoever was chosen for sequencing had shown CD8+CD57+ cell expansion by flow cytometry.

The sample comprised sorted CD4+, CD8+, or CD8+CD57+ T cells (not recorded which) from PBMCs. V usage is TRBV5-1 and J usage is TRBJ1-1; the match to TRBD1 covers 9 bases. The TCR originated in a human donor with aplastic anemia. The CDR3 here is CASSLGEGQGPNTEAFF. DNA for the CDR3: TGCGCCAGCAGCTTGGGTGAGGGACAGGGCCCGAACACTGAAGCTTTCTTT.